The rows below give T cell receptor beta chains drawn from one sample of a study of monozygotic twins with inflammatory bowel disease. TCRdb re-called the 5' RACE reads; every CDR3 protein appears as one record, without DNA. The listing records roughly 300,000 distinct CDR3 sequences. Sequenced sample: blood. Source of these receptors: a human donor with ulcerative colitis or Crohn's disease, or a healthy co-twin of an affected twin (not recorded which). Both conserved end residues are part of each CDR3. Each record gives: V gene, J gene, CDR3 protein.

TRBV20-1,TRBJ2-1,CSARASDDNEQFF
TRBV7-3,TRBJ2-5,CASSQQGAGGMETQYF
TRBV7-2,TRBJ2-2,CASSARTAGELFF
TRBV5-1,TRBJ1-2,CASSPGGGYTF
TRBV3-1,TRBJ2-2,CASSWVLAGTGELFF
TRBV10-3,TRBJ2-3,CTISGGQNTDTQYF
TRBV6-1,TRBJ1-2,CASSEIGPYGYTF
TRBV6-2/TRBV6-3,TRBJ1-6,CASSYLGRRGSPLHF
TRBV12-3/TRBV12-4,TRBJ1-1,CASGDRGFTTEAFF
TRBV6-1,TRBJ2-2,CAHRRDRDTGELFF
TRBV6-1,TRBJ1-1,CASIPGGRMNTEAFF
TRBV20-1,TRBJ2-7,CSAPPLGRSSYEQYF
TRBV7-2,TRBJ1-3,CASSQMSSSGNTIYF
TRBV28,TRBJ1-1,CASRTPGLNTEAFF
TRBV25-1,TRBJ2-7,CASSQAGTQGEQYF
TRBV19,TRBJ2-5,CASSRPGQGARETQYF
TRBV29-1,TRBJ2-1,CSVDIRRVGRGDEQFF
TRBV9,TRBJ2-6,CASSVSNSGANVLTF
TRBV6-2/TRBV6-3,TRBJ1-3,CASRGPGTPFSGNTIYF
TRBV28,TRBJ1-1,CASRFMGAAPQAFF
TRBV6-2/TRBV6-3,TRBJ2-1,CASRKDGPEQFF
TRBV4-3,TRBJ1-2,CASSQVQGALYGYTF
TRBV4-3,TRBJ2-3,CASSQVRGGADTQYF
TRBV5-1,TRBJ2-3,CASSFGRSADTQYF